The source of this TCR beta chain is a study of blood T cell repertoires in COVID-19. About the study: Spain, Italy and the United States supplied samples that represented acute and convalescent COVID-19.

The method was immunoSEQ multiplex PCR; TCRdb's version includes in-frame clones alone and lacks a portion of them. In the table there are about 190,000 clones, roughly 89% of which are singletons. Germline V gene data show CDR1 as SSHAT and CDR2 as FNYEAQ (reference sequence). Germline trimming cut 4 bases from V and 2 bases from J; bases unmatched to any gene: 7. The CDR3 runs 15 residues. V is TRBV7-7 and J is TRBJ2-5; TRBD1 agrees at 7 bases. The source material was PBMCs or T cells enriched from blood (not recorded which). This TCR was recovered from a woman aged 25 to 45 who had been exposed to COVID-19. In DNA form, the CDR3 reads TGTGCCAGCAGCTACTCGGGACAGATACAAGAGACCCAGTACTTC. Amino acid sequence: CASSYSGQIQETQYF.